This passage covers 19 T cell receptor beta chains from one sample sequenced in a study of radiotherapy plus CTLA-4 blockade in lung cancer. Sequencing used immunoSEQ multiplex PCR; TCRdb keeps in-frame clones, though not all of them. The sample holds roughly 97,000 clones; roughly 79% are singletons and the top ten take around 2.7%. The input for sequencing was peripheral blood, taken from a patient treated with radiotherapy plus ipilimumab. All receptors derive from a human donor with non-small cell lung cancer who had a partial response to radiotherapy plus ipilimumab. Some clones in this sample may be carry-over from other donors' samples.

The sample holds many counts of this clone. This chain uses TRBV28 with TRBJ2-7, with TRBD2 matching 14 bases. This CDR3 spans 17 amino acids. With V trimmed by 6 bases and J by 7 bases, 14 bases remained unmatched. The V gene's germline CDR1 is MDHEN and CDR2 SYDVKM. CDR3 bases: TGTGCCAGCAGATACGCTCTGGGACTAGCGGGGGTGGGGGAGCAGTACTTC. Amino acids: CASRYALGLAGVGEQYF.

The genes are TRBV7-2 and TRBJ2-2; 7 bases map to TRBD2. The CDR3 runs to 15 residues. The germline V gene has CDR1 SGHTA and CDR2 FQGNSA. V trimming: 5 bases; J trimming: 6 bases; junction bases outside the gene matches: 9. CDR3 in DNA: TGTGCCAGCAGCCGTGGGGGAGGGATCGCCGGGGAGCTGTTTTTT. Residues: CASSRGGGIAGELFF.

The chain combines TRBV15 with TRBJ1-6; maybe TRBD1 (5 bases). CDR3 length: 15 amino acids. Germline V gives CDR1 LNHNV, CDR2 YYDKDF (reference sequence). Trimming cost V 0 bases and J 7 bases, with 10 bases left between them. The CDR3 spells CATSREPGPNSPLHF. DNA for the CDR3: TGTGCCACCAGCAGAGAGCCAGGGCCAAATTCACCCCTCCACTTT.

The chain has TRBV10-3 and TRBJ2-3, with D possibly matching TRBD1 (6 bases). CDR1 and CDR2 (germline): ENHRY, SYGVKD. The V end was cut by 2 bases, the J end by 6 bases, with 15 bases between. The CDR3 is 15 amino acids. The CDR3 region has the DNA TGTGCCATCAGTGAGCCTTTGACAGGCGCTGATACGCAGTATTTT. Amino acid sequence: CAISEPLTGADTQYF.

J is TRBJ2-5 and V is TRBV7-2; 9 bases match TRBD2. The CDR3 totals 15 residues. Germline loops: CDR1 SGHTA, CDR2 FQGNSA. V was pared by 1 base and J by 7 bases, with 7 bases of the junction left unmatched. CDR3 amino acids: CASSLGASGKGTQYF. CDR3 DNA: TGTGCCAGCAGCTTAGGAGCTAGCGGGAAAGGGACCCAGTACTTC.

The rearrangement links TRBV9 to TRBJ2-7, with a possible D match to TRBD1 (5 bases). The CDR3 contains 11 residues. Between the trimmed V and J ends, which lost 4 bases and 7 bases, there was a span of 9 bases. Germline V gives CDR1 SGDLS, CDR2 YYNGEE. CDR3 region: CASSTRTEQYF. For the CDR3, the DNA is TGTGCCAGCAGCACACGGACAGAGCAGTACTTC.

The rearrangement uses TRBV7-9 and TRBJ2-7; 7 nucleotides match TRBD1. The V and J ends lost 6 bases and 5 bases, in that order; junction bases with no gene match: 7. Germline V gene lookup returns CDR1 SEHNR and CDR2 FQNEAQ (reference sequence). The CDR3 extends over 13 amino acids. CDR3 residues: CASSRTGTDEQYF. In nucleotides, the CDR3 is TGTGCCAGCAGTCGGACAGGAACAGACGAGCAGTACTTC.

This chain connects TRBV7-9 to TRBJ2-3; D uncertain. V was cut by 4 bases and J by 7 bases, with 12 bases left in between. Germline V gives CDR1 SEHNR, CDR2 FQNEAQ (reference sequence). This CDR3 has 13 amino acids. Written as DNA, the CDR3 is TGTGCCAGCAGCTACGAAACAGCAAATACGCAGTATTTT. It translates to CASSYETANTQYF.

The table lists this clone with a few counts. The CDR3 is CASSVGGQGNQPQHF. The CDR3 DNA reads as TGCGCCAGCAGTGTTGGAGGACAGGGAAATCAGCCCCAGCATTTT. The chain recombines TRBV10-2 with TRBJ1-5; 8 positions match TRBD1. The germline V gene has CDR1 WSHSY and CDR2 SAAADI. The CDR3 has 15 amino acids. J was trimmed by 4 bases and V by 4 bases; bases with no gene match: 6.

V gene TRBV28 combines with J gene TRBJ2-7, with D maybe TRBD2 (6 bases). CDR3 length equals 11 residues. V was trimmed by 6 bases and J by 10 bases, leaving 13 bases between them. Germline V gives CDR1 MDHEN, CDR2 SYDVKM. CDR3 residues: CASSVMGGQYF. CDR3 bases: TGTGCCAGCAGCGTAATGGGGGGACAGTACTTC.

The chain links TRBV7-9 to TRBJ2-7, with D possibly matching TRBD1 (5 bases). V dropped 5 bases and J dropped 4 bases, with 15 bases sitting between them. The CDR3 spans 14 residues. The germline V gene encodes CDR1 SEHNR and CDR2 FQNEAQ (reference sequence). The CDR3 loop reads CASSRKGVVYEQYF. DNA for the CDR3: TGTGCCAGCAGCCGGAAAGGGGTGGTTTACGAGCAGTACTTC.

This clone was seen only a few times. The chain carries TRBV18 and TRBJ2-2, with D possibly matching TRBD1 (5 bases). There are 19 residues in the CDR3. The germline CDR1 and CDR2 sequences are KGHSH and LQKENI. The V gene lost 3 bases and the J gene lost 4 bases, with 24 bases spanning the gap. CDR3 sequence: CASSPKGVSGSSITGELFF. CDR3 DNA: TGTGCCAGCTCACCTAAAGGGGTCTCTGGGTCTTCTATCACCGGGGAGCTGTTTTTT.

V is TRBV28 and J is TRBJ2-3; 7 bases agree with TRBD2. Trimming took 7 bases from V and 14 from J; bases not matched to a gene: 15. Germline V gene lookup returns CDR1 MDHEN and CDR2 SYDVKM. The CDR3 loop spans 13 amino acids. The CDR3 is CASTPNPGLPRYF. The CDR3 DNA reads as TGTGCCAGCACTCCAAACCCGGGACTACCCCGGTATTTT.

The chain joins TRBV29-1 to TRBJ1-1, with 9 bases identical to TRBD1. The V and J ends lost 6 bases and 2 bases, in that order; junction bases with no gene match: 4. This CDR3 has 13 residues. Germline V gives CDR1 SQVTM, CDR2 ANQGSEA. CDR3 DNA sequence: TGCAGCGTCTGGACAGGGGCCAACACTGAAGCTTTCTTT. It translates to CSVWTGANTEAFF.

The rearrangement links TRBV5-1 to TRBJ2-5; 7 bases agree with TRBD2. The CDR3 extends over 14 amino acids. Germline V lookup: CDR1 SGHRS, CDR2 YFSETQ. The V gene end was trimmed by 2 bases and the J gene end by 5 bases; junction bases not matched to a gene: 6. CDR3 coding DNA: TGCGCCAGCAGCTTCGGCGGGGGTCGGGAGACCCAGTACTTC. Encoded protein: CASSFGGGRETQYF.

The rearrangement links TRBV5-8 to TRBJ2-5; D is unclear. The CDR3 has 15 amino acids. Germline loops: CDR1 SGHTS, CDR2 YDEGEE. The ends were cut back, 1 base at V and 5 bases at J, with 15 bases in the middle. CDR3 DNA sequence: TGTGCCAGCAGCTTGCAAAGCAACAGCCTGGAGACCCAGTACTTC. It is translated as CASSLQSNSLETQYF.

The rearrangement links TRBV10-1 to TRBJ2-6; 10 bases map to TRBD1. The V gene end was trimmed by 6 bases and the J gene end by 4 bases; junction bases not matched to a gene: 6. CDR1 and CDR2 from the germline V gene are WNHNN and SYGVQD (reference sequence). The CDR3 is 16 residues long. The CDR3 nucleotides are TGCGCCAGCAGCCGGGACAGGGGAACGGGGGCCAACGTCCTGACTTTC. Encoded protein: CASSRDRGTGANVLTF.

This chain uses TRBV10-1 with TRBJ1-6; D remains ambiguous. Trimming took 6 bases from V and 4 from J, leaving 7 bases between them. CDR3 length equals 13 residues. Germline-derived CDR1 and CDR2 are WNHNN and SYGVQD (reference sequence). The CDR3 loop reads CASSREYNSPLHF. CDR3 in DNA: TGCGCCAGCAGCCGGGAGTATAATTCACCCCTCCACTTT.

J is TRBJ2-1 and V is TRBV18; 7 bases fit TRBD2. V lost 0 bases and J lost 3; bases outside the gene matches: 11. Germline-derived CDR1 and CDR2 are KGHSH and LQKENI. The CDR3 length is 18 residues. The CDR3 nucleotides read TGTGCCAGCTCACCACCGCTGGGGTCCAGCGGGATCTACAATGAGCAGTTCTTC. Translated: CASSPPLGSSGIYNEQFF.